This T cell receptor beta chain was captured in a study of shared clonotypes between healthy human individuals. V shed 0 bases and J shed 2 bases, with 17 bases lying between them. The CDR3 consists of 17 residues. Germline CDR1 reads GTSNPN; CDR2 reads SVGIG (reference sequence). Every subset's genomic DNA went evenly onto several immunoSEQ plates. Method: immunoSEQ multiplex PCR; TCRdb's copy keeps in-frame clones and lacks some. The table shows roughly 2 million clones, with over 85% occurring only once. The sequence was obtained from a man aged 18 to 30 in good health. The chain has TRBV30 and TRBJ1-3, with D possibly TRBD1 on 6 matching bases. The sequencing input was naive CD4+ T cells sorted from blood. Stated subset: CD45RA+ positively selected. The CDR3, as DNA: TGTGCCTGGAGTGTAGGGACAATAAGCGACGCTGGAAACACCATATATTTT. This gives the protein CAWSVGTISDAGNTIYF.